This TCR beta chain originates from a study of T cell changes during pregnancy in multiple sclerosis. This clone came up once. Trimming pared 5 bases from V and 4 bases from J, leaving 17 bases between. The CDR3 runs to 15 residues. Germline CDR1 and CDR2: SNHLY and FYNNEI. The repertoire was sequenced with immunoSEQ multiplex PCR; TCRdb's copy has only in-frame clones and lacks some. The sample shows under 60,000 clones, 85% to 95% of them seen only once. The input for sequencing was CD4+ T cells from peripheral blood mononuclear cells, taken in the third trimester of pregnancy. This sequence originates from a female donor with multiple sclerosis, enrolled in a pregnancy study. This rearrangement joins TRBV2 to TRBJ2-5; D possibly corresponds to TRBD2 (6 bases). CDR3 region: CASSKSPGLRETQYF. The CDR3 nucleotides read TGTGCCAGCAGTAAAAGTCCCGGACTACGAGAGACCCAGTACTTC.